The 27 T cell receptor beta chains given below trace back to one sample, sequenced in a study of graft-versus-host responses after intestinal transplantation. The method was immunoSEQ multiplex PCR; TCRdb's version includes in-frame clones alone and lacks a portion of them. The sample has around 99,000 clones, 90% to 95% seen once; the top ten hold 1.5% to 2%. These receptors have no identified antigens. Sequencing was performed on unstimulated CD8+ T cells sorted from spleen or lymph node cells, taken before intestinal transplant. These receptor sequences come from a human donor who received an intestinal transplant.

As concerns this clone: The junction and the germline gene differ at one end; a read error may be behind it. The rearrangement joins TRBV4-3 to TRBJ1-1, with 9 bases lining up with TRBD1. The CDR3 extends over 17 amino acids. The germline V gene has CDR1 LGHNA and CDR2 YSLEER. CDR3 coding DNA: TGCGCCAGCAGCCAAGAGTTTGAGACTTGGGGACAGGGAGATGCGGTATTT. Protein sequence: CASSQEFETWGQGDAVF.

The chain recombines TRBV21-1 with TRBJ1-5; TRBD1 reflects the table's D call only, with no check against the DNA. TRBV21-1 is an annotated pseudogene. The CDR3 has 15 amino acids. As DNA, the CDR3 is TGTGCCAGCAACCCGGGACAGGGGTCAGGGAAGCCCCAGCATTTT. The encoded protein is CASNPGQGSGKPQHF.

The genes are TRBV6-5 and TRBJ2-3, with a possible D match to TRBD2 (6 bases). V lost 0 bases and J lost 2, with 9 bases in between. The CDR3 covers 15 residues. CDR1 and CDR2 from the germline V gene are MNHEY and SVGAGI. CDR3 protein: CASSYSLAATDTQYF. The CDR3 bases are TGTGCCAGCAGTTACTCACTAGCTGCCACAGATACGCAGTATTTT.

This clone was counted once. V gene TRBV27 combines with J gene TRBJ2-7; 8 nucleotides align to TRBD1. Germline V gene data show CDR1 as MNHEY and CDR2 as SMNVEV (reference sequence). V dropped 3 bases and J dropped 5; count of bases not matched to a gene: 9. The CDR3 runs to 15 residues. In DNA, the CDR3 is TGTGCCAGCAGTTTGAGCCCAGGGGGCCTGAACGAGCAGTACTTC. This encodes CASSLSPGGLNEQYF.

V usage is TRBV7-8 and J usage is TRBJ1-5; the match to TRBD1 covers 8 bases. Germline V gene sequence: CDR1 SGHVS, CDR2 FQNEAQ. The CDR3 covers 16 residues. Trimming at V came to 0 bases and at J to 2 bases, leaving 3 bases not matched to a gene. This CDR3 reads CASSLAQGQGNQPQHF. CDR3 nucleotides: TGTGCCAGCAGCTTAGCGCAGGGACAGGGCAATCAGCCCCAGCATTTT.

The J gene is TRBJ2-3, the V gene TRBV4-3, with 8 bases identical to TRBD2. Germline V CDR1 and CDR2: LGHNA, YSLEER. This CDR3 contains 14 residues. Unmatched junction bases numbered 3, after V lost 4 bases and J lost 3 bases. Here the CDR3 reads CASSLGGGTDTQYF. The CDR3, as DNA: TGCGCCAGCAGCCTGGGCGGGGGGACAGATACGCAGTATTTT.

The V and J genes are TRBV21-1 and TRBJ1-1; TRBD1, the table's D call, lacks a check against the DNA. TRBV21-1 is a listed pseudogene. The CDR3 runs to 14 residues. The CDR3 nucleotides read TGTGCCAGCAGCAACAGGGGGCCTGGGACTGAAGCTTTCTTT. It is translated as CASSNRGPGTEAFF.

The V gene is TRBV5-1, the J gene TRBJ2-7; TRBD2 is a possible D gene (6 bases). Germline V gene data show CDR1 as SGHRS and CDR2 as YFSETQ. The V end was cut by 4 bases, the J end by 0 bases, with 14 bases between. This CDR3 region has 15 residues. The CDR3 DNA follows: TGCGCCAGCAGCCCGGAGGGGTCGAGCTCCTACGAGCAGTACTTC. This encodes CASSPEGSSSYEQYF. The full variable domain, with the rest looked up from reference TRBV5-1 and TRBJ2-7, is KAGVTQTPRYLIKTRGQQVTLSCSPISGHRSVSWYQQTPGQGLQFLFEYFSETQRNKGNFPGRFSGRQFSNSRSEMNVSTLELGDSALYLCASSPEGSSSYEQYFGPGTRLTVT.

The V call is TRBV9, the J call TRBJ2-3, with 9 bases identical to TRBD1. Per the germline V gene, CDR1 is SGDLS and CDR2 is YYNGEE. CDR3 length: 15 residues. The J segment lost 4 bases and the V segment lost 3 bases, leaving 6 bases of the junction unmatched. The CDR3 here is CASSAGQGLPDTQYF. CDR3 nucleotides: TGTGCCAGCAGCGCGGGACAGGGTTTGCCAGATACGCAGTATTTT.

The rearrangement joins TRBV2 to TRBJ2-7; 9 nucleotides agree with TRBD1. V was pared by 7 bases and J by 1 base, with 11 bases of the junction left unmatched. The CDR3 loop spans 16 amino acids. The germline CDR1 and CDR2 sequences are SNHLY and FYNNEI. The CDR3 DNA is TGTGCCAGCACCGAACCCCGGGACAGGGTTTCCTACGAGCAGTACTTC. Amino acids: CASTEPRDRVSYEQYF.

The V call is TRBV27, the J call TRBJ2-5; 10 bases match TRBD1. Unmatched junction bases numbered 3, after V lost 4 bases and J lost 1 base. Germline CDR1 MNHEY, CDR2 SMNVEV (reference sequence). The CDR3 is 15 amino acids. The CDR3 spells CASSSTGGFQETQYF. Written as DNA, the CDR3 is TGTGCCAGCAGTTCGACAGGGGGCTTCCAAGAGACCCAGTACTTC.

About this clone itself: The identical CDR3 is also encoded by other nucleotide sequences in the sample. The rearrangement links TRBV6-6 to TRBJ2-3, with 9 bases lining up with TRBD1. CDR1 and CDR2 (germline): MNHNY, SVGAGI (reference sequence). CDR3 length: 14 amino acids. The junction had 6 bases not matched to a gene; V was cut back by 5 bases and J by 6 bases. CDR3 bases: TGTGCCAGCAGTACCGGGACAGGGACGGATACGCAGTATTTT. Amino acid sequence: CASSTGTGTDTQYF.

The chain recombines TRBV27 with TRBJ2-7; 10 nucleotides agree with TRBD1. The V and J ends lost 0 bases and 3 bases, in that order; junction bases with no gene match: 2. Germline V lookup: CDR1 MNHEY, CDR2 SMNVEV (reference sequence). The CDR3 spans 15 residues. This CDR3 is CASSLSGQGFYEQYF. As DNA, the CDR3 is TGTGCCAGCAGTTTATCGGGACAGGGGTTCTACGAGCAGTACTTC.

V usage is TRBV27 and J usage is TRBJ2-1, with 11 bases lining up with TRBD2. The germline V gene encodes CDR1 MNHEY and CDR2 SMNVEV (reference sequence). V lost 7 bases, J lost 6 bases, and 11 bases stayed unmatched. CDR3 length: 16 amino acids. The CDR3 bases are TGTGCCAGCACCTCCAGACTAGCGGGGAAAATCAATGAGCAGTTCTTC. This translates into CASTSRLAGKINEQFF.

V and J are TRBV9 and TRBJ1-2; weak D call: TRBD1 (5 bases). The CDR3 covers 17 residues. Germline values: CDR1 SGDLS, CDR2 YYNGEE. V gave up 4 bases and J gave up 0 bases, with 19 bases separating them. The CDR3 coding sequence is TGTGCCAGCAGCCCCCTAAAGCGGGGGGAGCCTAACTATGGCTACACCTTC. The encoded protein is CASSPLKRGEPNYGYTF.

The rearrangement joins TRBV11-2 to TRBJ2-5; 7 bases map to TRBD1. The J call may not be correct, given that the DNA end is closer to TRBJ2-7. The length of the CDR3 is 14 residues. Germline V gene data show CDR1 as SGHAT and CDR2 as FQNNGV. In nucleotides, the CDR3 is TGTGCCAGCAGCTTAGGGGAACAGGGGTACGAGCAGTACTTC. Protein product: CASSLGEQGYEQYF.

V gene TRBV6-4 combines with J gene TRBJ2-2; D is unclear. This CDR3 has 15 amino acids. Germline CDR1 reads MRHNA; CDR2 reads SNTAGT. The ends were cut back, 3 bases at V and 1 base at J, with 9 bases in the middle. DNA for the CDR3: TGTGCCAGCAGTGAACCGAACAAGAACACCGGGGAGCTGTTTTTT. This sequence encodes CASSEPNKNTGELFF.

The chain employs TRBV14 and TRBJ1-3; D remains ambiguous. Trimming left V 5 bases short and J 2 bases short, with 4 bases between. The CDR3 is made up of 12 amino acids. Germline CDR1 is SGHDN and CDR2 is FVKESK. CDR3 nucleotide sequence: TGTGCCAGCAGCTATACTGGAAACACCATATATTTT. As protein: CASSYTGNTIYF.

DNA for the CDR3: TGTGCCAGCAGCCCCATAGGGGGTTCAACCTCTGGGGCCAACGTCCTGACTTTC. Translated, it gives CASSPIGGSTSGANVLTF. The rearrangement uses TRBV11-2 and TRBJ2-6; TRBD1 is a possible D gene (6 bases). V was trimmed by 5 bases and J by 0 bases, leaving 17 bases between them. The CDR3 sequence is 18 residues long. Germline values: CDR1 SGHAT, CDR2 FQNNGV.

The chain has TRBV4-3 and TRBJ1-2, with D possibly being TRBD1 (6 bases). This CDR3 comprises 15 residues. Germline CDR1 reads LGHNA; CDR2 reads YSLEER. Trimming removed 2 bases at V and 3 bases at J, with 13 bases between. CDR3 amino acids: CASSQLTGTDYGYTF. DNA of the CDR3: TGCGCCAGCAGCCAATTAACAGGGACGGACTATGGCTACACCTTC.

The V and J genes are TRBV10-3 and TRBJ1-5; 7 bases match TRBD1. Germline lookup yields CDR1 ENHRY and CDR2 SYGVKD. There are 14 residues in the CDR3. V lost 2 bases to trimming and J lost 6 bases; unmatched junction nucleotides: 4. The CDR3 protein is CAISEGGGSQPQHF. In DNA, the CDR3 is TGTGCCATCAGTGAGGGAGGGGGCAGTCAGCCCCAGCATTTT.

Remarks on this clone: This sample includes further DNA sequences coding for the same CDR3. The chain has TRBV4-3 and TRBJ2-7; D is possibly TRBD2 (5 bases). The germline V and J ends were trimmed by 1 base and 4 bases, with 8 bases remaining between them. The CDR3 totals 13 residues. Germline assignment: CDR1 LGHNA and CDR2 YSLEER. The CDR3 DNA is TGCGCCAGCAGCCAAGGGGCGGGTTACGAGCAGTACTTC. Translated, it gives CASSQGAGYEQYF.

The chain uses TRBV4-3 and TRBJ2-7; TRBD1 matches at 8 bases. This CDR3 comprises 15 residues. CDR1 LGHNA and CDR2 YSLEER come from the germline V gene. J was trimmed by 4 bases and V by 4 bases; bases with no gene match: 9. This chain's CDR3 is CASSPGQASIYEQYF. The CDR3 DNA reads TGCGCCAGCAGCCCGGGACAGGCGAGTATTTACGAGCAGTACTTC.

The gene calls are TRBV27 and TRBJ1-2; possibly TRBD1 for D (5 bases). Per the germline V gene, CDR1 is MNHEY and CDR2 is SMNVEV (reference sequence). This CDR3 spans 16 amino acids. V was clipped by 7 bases and J by 5 bases, with 23 bases between them. The DNA for the CDR3 is TGTGCCAGCACCCAGGGATACACTTCTAGAGAGTATGGCTACACCTTC. It codes for CASTQGYTSREYGYTF.

This clone was recorded only once. The gene calls are TRBV6-1 and TRBJ1-1, with TRBD1 identical over 7 bases. V lost 0 bases and J lost 5; bases outside the gene matches: 9. This CDR3 has 16 residues. Germline V gene sequence: CDR1 MNHNS, CDR2 SASEGT. DNA for the CDR3: TGTGCCAGCAGTGAAGCGCGGAAGGGGGCGAGAACTGAAGCTTTCTTT. Translation: CASSEARKGARTEAFF.

The chain uses TRBV9 and TRBJ1-2, with TRBD1 matching 7 bases. CDR1 SGDLS and CDR2 YYNGEE come from the germline V gene. V shed 3 bases and J 6 bases; nucleotides not matched to a gene: 8. The CDR3 runs 14 residues. The CDR3 region has the DNA TGTGCCAGCAGCGGGCGACAGGGTCTCAATGGCTACACCTTC. This sequence encodes CASSGRQGLNGYTF.

The chain combines TRBV7-9 with TRBJ2-1; D perhaps matches TRBD1 (5 bases). V was shortened by 3 bases and J by 9 bases, with 9 bases between the two germline ends. Germline CDR1 reads SEHNR; CDR2 reads FQNEAQ (reference sequence). The CDR3 runs 12 residues. CDR3: CASSFPRAEQFF. DNA of the CDR3: TGTGCCAGCAGCTTCCCCAGGGCTGAGCAGTTCTTC. The whole variable domain, filled in from reference TRBV7-9 and TRBJ2-1, reads DTGVSQNPRHKITKRGQNVTFRCDPISEHNRLYWYRQTLGQGPEFLTYFQNEAQLEKSRLLSDRFSAERPKGSFSTLEIQRTEQGDSAMYLCASSFPRAEQFFGPGTRLTVL.